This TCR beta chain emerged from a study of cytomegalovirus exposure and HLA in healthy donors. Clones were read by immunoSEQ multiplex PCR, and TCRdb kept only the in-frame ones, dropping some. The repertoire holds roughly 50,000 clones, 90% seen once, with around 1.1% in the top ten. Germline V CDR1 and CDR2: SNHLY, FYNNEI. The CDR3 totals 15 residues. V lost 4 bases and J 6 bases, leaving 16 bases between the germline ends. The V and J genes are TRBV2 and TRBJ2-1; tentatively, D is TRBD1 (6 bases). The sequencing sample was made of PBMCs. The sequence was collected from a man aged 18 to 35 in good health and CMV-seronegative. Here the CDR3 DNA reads TGTGCCAGCAGTGGAATGGCAGGGGAAGGCAATGAGCAGTTCTTC. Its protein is CASSGMAGEGNEQFF.